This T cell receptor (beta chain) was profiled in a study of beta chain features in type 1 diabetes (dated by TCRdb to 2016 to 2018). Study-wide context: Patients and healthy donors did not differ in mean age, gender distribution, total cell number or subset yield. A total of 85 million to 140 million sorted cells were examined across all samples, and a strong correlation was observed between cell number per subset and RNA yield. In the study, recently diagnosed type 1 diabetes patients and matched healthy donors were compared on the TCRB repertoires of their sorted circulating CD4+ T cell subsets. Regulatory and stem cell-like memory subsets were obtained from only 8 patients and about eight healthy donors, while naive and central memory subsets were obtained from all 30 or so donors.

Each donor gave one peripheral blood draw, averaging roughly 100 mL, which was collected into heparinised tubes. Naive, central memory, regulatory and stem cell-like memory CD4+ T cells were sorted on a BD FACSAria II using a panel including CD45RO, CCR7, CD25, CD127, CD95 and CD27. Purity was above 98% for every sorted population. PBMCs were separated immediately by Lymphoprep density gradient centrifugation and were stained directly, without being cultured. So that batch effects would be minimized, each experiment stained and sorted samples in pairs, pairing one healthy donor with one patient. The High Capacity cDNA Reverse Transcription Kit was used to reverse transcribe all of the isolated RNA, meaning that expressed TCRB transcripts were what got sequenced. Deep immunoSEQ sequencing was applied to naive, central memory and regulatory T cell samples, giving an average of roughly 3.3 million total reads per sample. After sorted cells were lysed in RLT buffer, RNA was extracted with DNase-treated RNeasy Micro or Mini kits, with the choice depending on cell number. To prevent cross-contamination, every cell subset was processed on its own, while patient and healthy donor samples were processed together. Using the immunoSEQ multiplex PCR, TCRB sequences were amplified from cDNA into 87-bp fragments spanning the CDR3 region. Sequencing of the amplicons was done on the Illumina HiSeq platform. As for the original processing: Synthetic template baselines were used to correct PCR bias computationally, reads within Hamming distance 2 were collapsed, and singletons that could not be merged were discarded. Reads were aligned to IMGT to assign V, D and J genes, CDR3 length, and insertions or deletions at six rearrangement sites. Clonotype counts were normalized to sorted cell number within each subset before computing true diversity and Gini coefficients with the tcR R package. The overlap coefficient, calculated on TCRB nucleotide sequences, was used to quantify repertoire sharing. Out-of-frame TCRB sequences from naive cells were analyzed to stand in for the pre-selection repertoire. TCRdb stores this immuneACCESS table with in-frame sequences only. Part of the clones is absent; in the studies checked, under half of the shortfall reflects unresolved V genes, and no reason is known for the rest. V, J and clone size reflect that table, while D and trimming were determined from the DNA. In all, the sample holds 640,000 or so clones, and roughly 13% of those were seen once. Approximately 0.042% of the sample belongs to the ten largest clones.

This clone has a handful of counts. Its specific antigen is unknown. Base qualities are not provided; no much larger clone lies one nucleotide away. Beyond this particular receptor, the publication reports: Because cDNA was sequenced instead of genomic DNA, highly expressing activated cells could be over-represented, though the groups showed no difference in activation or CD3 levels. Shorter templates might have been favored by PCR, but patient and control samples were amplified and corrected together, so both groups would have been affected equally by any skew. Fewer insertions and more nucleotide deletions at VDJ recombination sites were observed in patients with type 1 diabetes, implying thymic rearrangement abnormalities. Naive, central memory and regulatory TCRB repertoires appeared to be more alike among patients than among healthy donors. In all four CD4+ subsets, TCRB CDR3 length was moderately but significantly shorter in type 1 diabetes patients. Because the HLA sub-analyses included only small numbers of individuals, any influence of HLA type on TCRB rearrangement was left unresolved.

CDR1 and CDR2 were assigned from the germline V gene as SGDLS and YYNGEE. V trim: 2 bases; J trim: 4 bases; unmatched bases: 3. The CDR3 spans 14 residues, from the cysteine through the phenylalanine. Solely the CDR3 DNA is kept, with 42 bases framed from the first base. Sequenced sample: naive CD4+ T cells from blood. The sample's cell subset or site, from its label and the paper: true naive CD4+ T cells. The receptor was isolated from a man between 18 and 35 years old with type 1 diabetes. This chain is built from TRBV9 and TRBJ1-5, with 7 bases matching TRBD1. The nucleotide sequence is TGTGCCAGCAGCGTGGGGACAGCTAATCAGCCCCAGCATTTT. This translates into CASSVGTANQPQHF.